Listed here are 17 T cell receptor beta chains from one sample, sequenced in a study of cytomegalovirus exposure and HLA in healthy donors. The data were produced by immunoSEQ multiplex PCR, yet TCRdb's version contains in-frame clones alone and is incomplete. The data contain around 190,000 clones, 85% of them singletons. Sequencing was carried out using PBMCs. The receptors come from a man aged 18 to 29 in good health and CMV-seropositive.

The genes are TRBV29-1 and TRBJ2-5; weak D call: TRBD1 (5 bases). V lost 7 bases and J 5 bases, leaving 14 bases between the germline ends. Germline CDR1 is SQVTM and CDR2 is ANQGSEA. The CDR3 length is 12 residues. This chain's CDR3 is CSARQPSETQYF. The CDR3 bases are TGCAGCGCCCGACAGCCAAGCGAGACCCAGTACTTC.

Here the CDR3 reads CSVEGLAGEREQFF. The CDR3 DNA sequence: TGCAGCGTTGAGGGACTAGCGGGAGAGCGTGAGCAGTTCTTC. The chain employs TRBV29-1 and TRBJ2-1, with TRBD2 identical over 14 bases. This CDR3 comprises 14 residues. V shed 3 bases and J 9 bases; nucleotides not matched to a gene: 4. Germline-derived CDR1 and CDR2 are SQVTM and ANQGSEA.

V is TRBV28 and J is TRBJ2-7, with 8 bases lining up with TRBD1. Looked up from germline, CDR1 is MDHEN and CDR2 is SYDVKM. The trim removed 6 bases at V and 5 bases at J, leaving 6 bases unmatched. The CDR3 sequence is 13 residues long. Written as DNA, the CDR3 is TGTGCCAGCAGCAGGACAGGGATCGACGAGCAGTACTTC. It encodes CASSRTGIDEQYF.

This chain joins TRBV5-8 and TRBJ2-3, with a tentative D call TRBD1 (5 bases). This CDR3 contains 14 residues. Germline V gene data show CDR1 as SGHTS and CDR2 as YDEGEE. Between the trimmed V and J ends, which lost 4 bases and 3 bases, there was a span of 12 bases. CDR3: CASSTRVGTDTQYF. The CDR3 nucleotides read TGTGCCAGCAGCACCAGGGTGGGAACAGATACGCAGTATTTT.

The CDR3 protein is CASSPGTGSYEQYF. The CDR3 DNA is TGCGCCAGCAGCCCCGGGACAGGTTCGTACGAGCAGTACTTC. V and J are TRBV5-1 and TRBJ2-7; TRBD1 matches at 8 bases. The junction had 7 bases not matched to a gene; V was cut back by 4 bases and J by 4 bases. From germline, CDR1 is SGHRS and CDR2 YFSETQ. This CDR3 is built from 14 residues.

The CDR3, as DNA: TGTGCCAGCAGCGGGTTTCGGGGGATGGAGCAGTTCTTC. It specifies CASSGFRGMEQFF. The rearrangement joins TRBV6-1 to TRBJ2-1; D perhaps matches TRBD2 (6 bases). Looked up from germline, CDR1 is MNHNS and CDR2 is SASEGT. V gave up 6 bases and J gave up 10 bases, with 16 bases separating them. The CDR3 consists of 13 residues.

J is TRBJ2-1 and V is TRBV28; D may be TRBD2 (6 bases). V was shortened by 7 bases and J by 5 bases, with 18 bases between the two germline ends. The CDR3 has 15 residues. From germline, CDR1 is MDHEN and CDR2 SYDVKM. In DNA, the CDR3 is TGTGCCAGCAACTTGGACTGGGACTTCAACAATGAGCAGTTCTTC. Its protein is CASNLDWDFNNEQFF.

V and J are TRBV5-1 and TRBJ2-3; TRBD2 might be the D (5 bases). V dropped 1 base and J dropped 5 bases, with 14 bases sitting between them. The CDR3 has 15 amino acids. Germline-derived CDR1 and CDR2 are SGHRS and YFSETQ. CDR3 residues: CASSLFSSSIDTQYF. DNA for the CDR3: TGCGCCAGCAGCTTGTTTTCTAGCTCCATAGATACGCAGTATTTT.

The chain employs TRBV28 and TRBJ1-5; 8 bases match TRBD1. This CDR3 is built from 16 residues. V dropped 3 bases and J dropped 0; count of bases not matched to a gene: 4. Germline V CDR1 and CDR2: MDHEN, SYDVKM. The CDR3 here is CASSLRQGYSNQPQHF. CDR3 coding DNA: TGTGCCAGCAGTTTGCGACAGGGGTATAGCAATCAGCCCCAGCATTTT.

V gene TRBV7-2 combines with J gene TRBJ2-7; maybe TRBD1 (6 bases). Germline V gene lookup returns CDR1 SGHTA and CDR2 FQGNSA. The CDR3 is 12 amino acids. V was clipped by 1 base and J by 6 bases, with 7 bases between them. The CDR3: CASSLGQVEQYF. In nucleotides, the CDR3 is TGTGCCAGCAGCTTAGGACAGGTCGAGCAGTACTTC. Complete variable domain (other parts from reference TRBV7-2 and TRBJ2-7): GAGVSQSPSNKVTEKGKDVELRCDPISGHTALYWYRQSLGQGLEFLIYFQGNSAPDKSGLPSDRFSAERTGGSVSTLTIQRTQQEDSAVYLCASSLGQVEQYFGPGTRLTVT.

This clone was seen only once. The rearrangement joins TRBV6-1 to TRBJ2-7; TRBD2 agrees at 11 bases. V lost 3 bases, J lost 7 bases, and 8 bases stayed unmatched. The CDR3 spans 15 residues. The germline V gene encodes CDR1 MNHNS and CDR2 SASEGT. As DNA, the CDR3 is TGTGCCAGCAGTGACACTAGCGGGGGAACCCCGGAGCAGTACTTC. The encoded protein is CASSDTSGGTPEQYF.

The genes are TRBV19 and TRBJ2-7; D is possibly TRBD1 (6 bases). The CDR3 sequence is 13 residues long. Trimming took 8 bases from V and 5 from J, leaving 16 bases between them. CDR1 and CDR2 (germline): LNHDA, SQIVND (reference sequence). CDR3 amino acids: CASRRDMSDEQYF. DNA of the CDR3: TGTGCCAGTCGCCGGGACATGTCCGACGAGCAGTACTTC.

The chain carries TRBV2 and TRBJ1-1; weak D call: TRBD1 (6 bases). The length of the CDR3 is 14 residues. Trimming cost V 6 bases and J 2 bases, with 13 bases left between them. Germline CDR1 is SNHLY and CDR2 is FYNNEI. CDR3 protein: CASRGGLGNTEAFF. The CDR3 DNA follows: TGTGCCAGCAGAGGGGGTCTGGGAAACACTGAAGCTTTCTTT.

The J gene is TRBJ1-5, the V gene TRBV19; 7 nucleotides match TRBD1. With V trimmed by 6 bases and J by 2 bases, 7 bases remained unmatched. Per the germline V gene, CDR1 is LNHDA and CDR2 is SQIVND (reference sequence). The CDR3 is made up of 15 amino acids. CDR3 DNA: TGTGCCAGTAGATATGGACAGGCGGGCAATCAGCCCCAGCATTTT. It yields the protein CASRYGQAGNQPQHF. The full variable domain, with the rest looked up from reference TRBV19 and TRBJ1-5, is DGGITQSPKYLFRKEGQNVTLSCEQNLNHDAMYWYRQDPGQGLRLIYYSQIVNDFQKGDIAEGYSVSREKKESFPLTVTSAQKNPTAFYLCASRYGQAGNQPQHFGDGTRLSIL.

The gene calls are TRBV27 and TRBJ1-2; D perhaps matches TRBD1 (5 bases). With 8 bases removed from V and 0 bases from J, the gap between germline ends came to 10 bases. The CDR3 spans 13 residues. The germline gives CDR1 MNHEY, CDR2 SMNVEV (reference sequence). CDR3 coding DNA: TGTGCCAGCCGTACGGGGGCTAACTATGGCTACACCTTC. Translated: CASRTGANYGYTF.

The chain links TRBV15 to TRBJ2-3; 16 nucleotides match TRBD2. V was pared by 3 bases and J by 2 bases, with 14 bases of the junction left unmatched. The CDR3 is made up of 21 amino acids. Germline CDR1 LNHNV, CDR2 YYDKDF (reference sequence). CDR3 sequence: CATSSALWGTSGGAYTDTQYF. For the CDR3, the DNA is TGTGCCACCAGCAGTGCGCTCTGGGGGACTAGCGGGGGGGCGTACACAGATACGCAGTATTTT.

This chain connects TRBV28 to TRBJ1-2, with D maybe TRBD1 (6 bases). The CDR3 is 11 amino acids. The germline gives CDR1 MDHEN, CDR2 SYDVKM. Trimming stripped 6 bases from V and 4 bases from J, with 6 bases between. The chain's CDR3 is CASRGAYGYTF. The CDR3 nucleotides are TGTGCCAGCAGGGGGGCCTATGGCTACACCTTC.